The next 3 T cell receptor beta chains were all read from a single sample in a study of blood T cell repertoires in COVID-19. Profiled with immunoSEQ multiplex PCR; TCRdb holds only in-frame clones, not every one. The repertoire holds more than 250,000 clones, with approximately 83% as singletons. Sequenced input: PBMCs or T cells enriched from blood (not recorded which). These receptors originate from a man younger than 40 who had recovered from COVID-19.

This chain connects TRBV10-3 to TRBJ2-7; D ambiguous. Deletions cut 3 bases from V and 3 bases from J, with 6 bases between. In germline, CDR1 is ENHRY, CDR2 SYGVKD. The CDR3 is made up of 12 amino acids. CDR3 region: CAISDSNYEQYF. The CDR3 DNA follows: TGTGCCATCAGTGACAGTAACTACGAGCAGTACTTC.

The rearrangement joins TRBV19 to TRBJ1-2; D unclear. The germline gives CDR1 LNHDA, CDR2 SQIVND (reference sequence). The CDR3 is 18 residues long. The germline V and J ends were trimmed by 0 bases and 0 bases, with 17 bases remaining between them. In DNA, the CDR3 is TGTGCCAGTAGTATAGACGGTGGTTCCGGAGGGTCTAACTATGGCTACACCTTC. Translation gives CASSIDGGSGGSNYGYTF.

V is TRBV9 and J is TRBJ1-2; 7 bases are shared with TRBD1. Germline V CDR1 and CDR2: SGDLS, YYNGEE. The junction had 4 bases not matched to a gene; V was cut back by 0 bases and J by 2 bases. The CDR3 contains 15 residues. The CDR3 bases are TGTGCCAGCAGCGTAGGGCAGGGGGTAAACTATGGCTACACCTTC. This translates into CASSVGQGVNYGYTF.